This TCR beta chain was recorded in a study of blood T cell repertoires in COVID-19. For the study at large: The study drew acute and convalescent COVID-19 samples from the United States, Italy and Spain. T cells, B-cell-depleted T cells, or PBMCs supplied cDNA or gDNA.

Deletions cut 2 bases from V and 2 bases from J, with 8 bases between. CDR1 SGDLS and CDR2 YYNGEE come from the germline V gene. The CDR3 extends over 14 amino acids. In the authors' workflow: By means of reference gene primer amplification, nucleated cell counts were estimated. Sequencing used immunoSEQ multiplex PCR; TCRdb keeps in-frame clones, though not all of them. That table furnishes V, J and clone size, whereas the DNA furnished D and trimming. The profile shows roughly 220,000 clones, approximately 80% of them singletons. This TCR derives from a man aged 25 to 40 with active or convalescent COVID-19. The sequencing sample was made of peripheral blood. The chain has TRBV9 and TRBJ2-1; TRBD1 is a possible D gene (6 bases). CDR3 loop: CASSVGAAYNEQFF. CDR3 nucleotides: TGTGCCAGCAGCGTGGGGGCCGCCTACAATGAGCAGTTCTTC.